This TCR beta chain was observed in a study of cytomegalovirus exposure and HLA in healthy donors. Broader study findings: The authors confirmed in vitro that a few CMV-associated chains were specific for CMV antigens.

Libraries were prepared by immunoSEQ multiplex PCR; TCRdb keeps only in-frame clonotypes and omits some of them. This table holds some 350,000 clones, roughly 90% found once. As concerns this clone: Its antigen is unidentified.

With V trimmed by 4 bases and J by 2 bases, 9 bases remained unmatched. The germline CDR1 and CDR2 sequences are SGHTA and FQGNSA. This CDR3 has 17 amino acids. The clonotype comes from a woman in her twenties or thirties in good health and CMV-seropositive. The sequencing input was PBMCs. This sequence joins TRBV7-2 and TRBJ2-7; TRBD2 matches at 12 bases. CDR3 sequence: CASSSLAGGPLAYEQYF. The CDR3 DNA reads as TGTGCCAGCAGCTCACTAGCGGGGGGCCCCTTAGCCTACGAGCAGTACTTC.